This T cell receptor (beta chain) was obtained from a study of beta chain features in type 1 diabetes. Overall study findings and caveats: Patients with Type 1 diabetes showed moderately but significantly shorter TCRB CDR3s in all four CD4+ subsets.

A few counts support this clone. Antigen specificity is unknown. The study reverse transcribed the entire isolated RNA, so it sequenced expressed TCRB transcripts. TCRdb's copy holds only in-frame clones and misses some; the assay was immunoSEQ multiplex PCR. The profile shows about 650,000 clones, approximately 13% of them singletons. The material sequenced was naive CD4+ T cells from blood. The receptor comes from a man aged 30 to 45 with type 1 diabetes.

CDR3 amino acids: CASRLRQDYGYTF. In nucleotides, the CDR3 is TGTGCCAGCAGACTACGACAGGACTATGGCTACACCTTC. The J gene is TRBJ1-2, the V gene TRBV6-1; perhaps TRBD1 as D (6 bases). CDR3 length: 13 amino acids. From germline, CDR1 is MNHNS and CDR2 SASEGT. Trimming stripped 6 bases from V and 3 bases from J, with 11 bases between.